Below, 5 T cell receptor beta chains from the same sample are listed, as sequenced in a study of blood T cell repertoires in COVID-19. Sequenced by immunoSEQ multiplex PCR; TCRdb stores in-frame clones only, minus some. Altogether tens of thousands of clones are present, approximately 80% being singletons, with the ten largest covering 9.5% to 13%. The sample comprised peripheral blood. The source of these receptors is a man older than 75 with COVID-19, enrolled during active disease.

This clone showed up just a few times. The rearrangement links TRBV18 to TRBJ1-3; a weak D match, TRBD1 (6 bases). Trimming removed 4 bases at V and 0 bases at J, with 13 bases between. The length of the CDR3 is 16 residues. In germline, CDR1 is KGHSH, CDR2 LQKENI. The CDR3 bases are TGTGCCAGCTCACTCGCAAGACAGGACTCTGGAAACACCATATATTTT. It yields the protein CASSLARQDSGNTIYF.

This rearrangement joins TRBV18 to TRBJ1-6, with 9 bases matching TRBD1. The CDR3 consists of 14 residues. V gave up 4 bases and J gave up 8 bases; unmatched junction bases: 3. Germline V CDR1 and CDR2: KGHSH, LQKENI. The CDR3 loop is CASSLQGAYSPLHF. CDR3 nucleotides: TGTGCCAGCTCACTACAGGGGGCATATTCACCCCTCCACTTT.

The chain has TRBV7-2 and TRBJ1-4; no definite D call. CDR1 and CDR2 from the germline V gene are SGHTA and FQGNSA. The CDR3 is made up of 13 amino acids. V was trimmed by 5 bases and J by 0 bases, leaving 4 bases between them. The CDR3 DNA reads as TGTGCCAGCAGCCGAGCAACTAATGAAAAACTGTTTTTT. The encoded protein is CASSRATNEKLFF. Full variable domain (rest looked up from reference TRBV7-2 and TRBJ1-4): GAGVSQSPSNKVTEKGKDVELRCDPISGHTALYWYRQSLGQGLEFLIYFQGNSAPDKSGLPSDRFSAERTGGSVSTLTIQRTQQEDSAVYLCASSRATNEKLFFGSGTQLSVL.

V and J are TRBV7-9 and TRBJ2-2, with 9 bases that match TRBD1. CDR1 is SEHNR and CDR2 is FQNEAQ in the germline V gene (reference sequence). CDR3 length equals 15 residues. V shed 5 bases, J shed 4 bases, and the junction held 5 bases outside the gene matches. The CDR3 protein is CASSTQGAPTGELFF. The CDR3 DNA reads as TGTGCCAGCAGCACACAGGGGGCGCCCACCGGGGAGCTGTTTTTT. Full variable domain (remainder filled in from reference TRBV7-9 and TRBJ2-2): DTGVSQNPRHKITKRGQNVTFRCDPISEHNRLYWYRQTLGQGPEFLTYFQNEAQLEKSRLLSDRFSAERPKGSFSTLEIQRTEQGDSAMYLCASSTQGAPTGELFFGEGSRLTVL.

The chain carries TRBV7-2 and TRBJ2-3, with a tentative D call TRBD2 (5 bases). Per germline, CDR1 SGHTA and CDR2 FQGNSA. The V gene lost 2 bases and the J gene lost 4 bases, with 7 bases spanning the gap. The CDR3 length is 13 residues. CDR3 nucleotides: TGTGCCAGCAGCTTACGGGGAGCAGATACGCAGTATTTT. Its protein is CASSLRGADTQYF.